This T cell receptor (beta chain) derives from a study of shared clonotypes between healthy human individuals. Study results and limitations: Researchers found naive subsets generally carried larger estimated richness than memory subsets.

CDR1 and CDR2 (germline): SNHLY, FYNNEI. CDR3 length: 12 residues. The V gene lost 4 bases and the J gene lost 5 bases, with 8 bases spanning the gap. Running of the assay took place at deep level. Method: immunoSEQ multiplex PCR; TCRdb's copy keeps in-frame clones and lacks some. The table shows a few million clones, with around nine tenths occurring only once. As to this clone: The antigen is undetermined.

This receptor was obtained from a man aged 18 to 29 in good health. This chain uses TRBV2 with TRBJ2-5; D call uncertain. The sample comprised naive CD4+ T cells sorted from blood. Subset noted: CD45RA+ positively selected. The CDR3 DNA sequence: TGTGCCAGCAGTGCGGCCTCGGAGACCCAGTACTTC. Translation: CASSAASETQYF.